This T cell receptor beta chain derives from a study of T-cell memory formation after mild COVID-19. Study overall: TCR clusters were mostly donor specific. General study results and limits: The study found contracting CD4+ clones mainly in CM and EM and contracting CD8+ clones in EMRA.

Looked up from germline, CDR1 is SGDLS and CDR2 is YYNGEE. Between the trimmed V and J ends, which lost 2 bases and 1 base, there was a span of 6 bases. The CDR3 extends over 13 amino acids. This clonotype has a count of ten or more. What it binds is not known. TCRdb analysed the 5' RACE reads with MiXCR anew, one entry per CDR3 protein. The sample lists about 14,000 distinct CDR3 sequences; roughly 20% were seen once. The specimen sequenced was PBMCs or a T cell subset sorted from them (not recorded which). This clonotype was obtained from an adult woman who had mild COVID-19 (a few samples of this study predate the infection). Cell type and time point are not known. The chain combines TRBV9 with TRBJ2-5; D ambiguous. This chain's CDR3 is CASSVRSQETQYF. In nucleotides, the CDR3 is TGTGCCAGCAGCGTTAGGTCCCAAGAGACCCAGTACTTC.